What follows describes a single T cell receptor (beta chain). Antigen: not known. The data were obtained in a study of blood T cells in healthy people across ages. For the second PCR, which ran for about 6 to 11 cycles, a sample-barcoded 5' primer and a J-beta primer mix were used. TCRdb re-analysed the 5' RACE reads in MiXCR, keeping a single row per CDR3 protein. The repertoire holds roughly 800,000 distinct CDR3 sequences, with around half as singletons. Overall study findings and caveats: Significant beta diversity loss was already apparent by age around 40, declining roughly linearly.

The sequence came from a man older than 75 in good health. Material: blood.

CDR3 sequence: CASLDEFNTDTQYF. CDR3 DNA: TGTGCCTCCCTAGACGAGTTTAACACAGATACGCAGTATTTT. This chain connects TRBV12-3 or TRBV12-4 to TRBJ2-3; D is undetermined. CDR3 length equals 14 residues. V was pared by 11 bases and J by 2 bases, with 17 bases between.